This T cell receptor (beta chain) was captured by sequencing in a study of blood T cell repertoires in COVID-19. Background on the study: Acute and convalescent COVID-19 samples came from the United States, Italy and Spain.

This clone was seen once. Original methodology: From reference gene primer amplification, estimates of nucleated cell counts were derived. Sequenced by immunoSEQ multiplex PCR; TCRdb stores in-frame clones only, minus some. That table furnishes V, J and clone size, whereas the DNA furnished D and trimming. The data show 260,000 or so clones, 88% seen once. The sequencing input was peripheral blood. This receptor was taken from a human donor in a cohort sampled during active COVID-19.

CDR3 amino acids: CASTDRGLQPQHF. In DNA form, the CDR3 reads TGTGCCAGCACAGACAGGGGGCTTCAGCCCCAGCATTTT. The chain uses TRBV27 and TRBJ1-5; TRBD1 matches 10 bases. CDR3 length equals 13 residues. V gave up 7 bases and J gave up 6 bases; unmatched junction bases: 3. Per germline, CDR1 MNHEY and CDR2 SMNVEV (reference sequence).